Listed below are T cell receptor beta chains from one sample, sequenced in a study of T cells in Graves' hyperthyroidism and ophthalmopathy. TCRdb passed the multiplex PCR reads through MiXCR, listing each CDR3 protein once. This table has a few hundred thousand distinct CDR3 sequences, more than 13% appearing once. Material for sequencing was blood. The origin of the receptors is a woman aged 25-40 years with Graves' hyperthyroidism. Each CDR3 is given with its conserved first and last residue.

V	J	CDR3
TRBV29-1	TRBJ1-2	CSVGPTSGLANYGYTF
TRBV27	TRBJ2-7	CASRRDGGSYEQYF
TRBV6-1	TRBJ1-6	CASSVRNSPLHF
TRBV9	TRBJ1-1	CASSVAPNTEAFF
TRBV5-1	TRBJ1-1	CASSVQGFRTEAFF
TRBV3-1	TRBJ2-7	CASSQGAGGLSEQYF
TRBV9	TRBJ2-1	CARVEPSSSYNEQFF
TRBV20-1	TRBJ2-7	CSARLAGTYEQYF
TRBV28	TRBJ2-3	CASSSTSGRKNTQYF
TRBV19	TRBJ1-1	CASSMIREATEAFF
TRBV11-1	TRBJ1-3	CASSKGRRISGNTIYF
TRBV27	TRBJ2-3	CASRAGRTDTQYF
TRBV28	TRBJ1-1	CASSLAGGGKRNEAFF
TRBV28	TRBJ2-7	CASSFVGKVSYEQYF
TRBV2	TRBJ2-2	CASTWGPNTGELFF
TRBV6-4	TRBJ1-1	CASSDSPGRTAFF
TRBV7-3	TRBJ1-6	CASSLTGQRGRSPLHF
TRBV5-1	TRBJ2-3	CASSLDRVGDTQYF
TRBV6-5	TRBJ1-1	CASSYRQHPEAFF
TRBV27	TRBJ2-7	CASRNLDGSYEQYF
TRBV10-3	TRBJ1-1	CAISQGSEAFF
TRBV13	TRBJ2-1	CASSLVPSGNEQFF
TRBV6-2/TRBV6-3	TRBJ2-7	CASSYSFLRGVYEQYF
TRBV10-1	TRBJ2-1	CASSAGDRTSYNEQFF
TRBV7-3	TRBJ1-2	CASSFGPGEGYTF
TRBV5-8	TRBJ2-5	CASSLPRGEETQYF
TRBV28	TRBJ1-1	CASSPSGTGYTEAFF
TRBV12-3/TRBV12-4	TRBJ1-1	CASTLSPVEAFF
TRBV7-9	TRBJ2-5	CASSLGAETQYF
TRBV11-2	TRBJ1-6	CASSLGRDNSPLHF
TRBV14	TRBJ1-1	CASSQHWDTEAFF
TRBV20-1	TRBJ2-1	CSASRSGRGSNEQFF
TRBV20-1	TRBJ2-7	CSATLTGHRLGTYEQYF
TRBV24-1	TRBJ1-1	CATAGDTEAFF
TRBV19	TRBJ2-7	CASSTLESYEQYF
TRBV28	TRBJ1-3	CASTGGKSNTIYF
TRBV20-1	TRBJ2-5	CSATHQTTGLKTQYF
TRBV28	TRBJ1-1	CASSLGGERGTEAFF
TRBV2	TRBJ2-3	CASRTGVPDTQYF
TRBV11-2	TRBJ2-3	CASSLDPNTQYF
TRBV2	TRBJ2-3	CASTAVSTDTQYF
TRBV19	TRBJ2-1	CASSRTGTSKPNEQFF
TRBV28	TRBJ2-7	CASSLPQTQQYF
TRBV5-8	TRBJ2-7	CASSLTGQGYNEQYF
TRBV28	TRBJ2-5	CASSQLSGEETQYF
TRBV25-1	TRBJ2-6	CASTSNGGKRQAGANVLTF
TRBV27	TRBJ2-2	CASSGRAGELFF